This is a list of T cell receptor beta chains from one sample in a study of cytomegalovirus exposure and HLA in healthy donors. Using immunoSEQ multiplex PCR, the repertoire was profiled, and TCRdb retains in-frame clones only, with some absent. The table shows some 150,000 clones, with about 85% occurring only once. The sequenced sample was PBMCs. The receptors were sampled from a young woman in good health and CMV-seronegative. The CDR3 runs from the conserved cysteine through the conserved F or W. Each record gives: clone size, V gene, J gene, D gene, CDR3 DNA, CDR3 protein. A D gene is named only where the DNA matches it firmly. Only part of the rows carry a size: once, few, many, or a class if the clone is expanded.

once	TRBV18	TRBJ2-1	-	TGTGCCAGCTCACTTATGAGATCCAGCCACGGGGAGCAGTTCTTC	CASSLMRSSHGEQFF
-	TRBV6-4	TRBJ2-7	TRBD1	TGTGCCAGCAGTGAAGGAACAGGGGGCCTCTACGAGCAGTACTTC	CASSEGTGGLYEQYF
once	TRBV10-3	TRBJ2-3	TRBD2	TGTGCCATCCGATTGGGGGGGAGGGACACAGATACGCAGTATTTT	CAIRLGGRDTDTQYF
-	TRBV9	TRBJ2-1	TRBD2	TGTGCCAGCACCGAGGAGACTAGCGGGAGGGCCAATGAGCAGTTCTTC	CASTEETSGRANEQFF
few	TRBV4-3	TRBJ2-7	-	TGCGCCAGCAGCCAAGACCTACAGGGCAGAGTCTACGAGCAGTACTTC	CASSQDLQGRVYEQYF
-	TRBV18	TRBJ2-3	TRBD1	TGTGCCAGCTCACCCGGACAGGGGGGACCAGATACGCAGTATTTT	CASSPGQGGPDTQYF
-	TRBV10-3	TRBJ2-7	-	TGTGCCATCGCTTTCGGGTACGAGCAGTACTTC	CAIAFGYEQYF
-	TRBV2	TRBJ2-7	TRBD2	TGTGCCAGCTGGCCGGGGACTAGCGGGAGGTACGAGCAGTACTTC	CASWPGTSGRYEQYF
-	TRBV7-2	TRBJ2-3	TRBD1	TGTGCCAGCACTCACCCAGGGGGCTTCCCAGATACGCAGTATTTT	CASTHPGGFPDTQYF
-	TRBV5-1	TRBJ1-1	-	TGCGCCAGCAGCTTTTCTGTGGGAGGGAACACTGAAGCTTTCTTT	CASSFSVGGNTEAFF
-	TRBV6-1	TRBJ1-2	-	TGTGCCAGTAGAACCCAGACAGCGAACTATGGCTACACCTTC	CASRTQTANYGYTF
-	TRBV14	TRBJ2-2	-	TGTGCCAGCAGCGTCCGTGGGGAGCTGTTTTTT	CASSVRGELFF
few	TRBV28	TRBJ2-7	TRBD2	TGTGCCAGCAGTGACGGGGGGGTGTACGAGCAGTACTTC	CASSDGGVYEQYF
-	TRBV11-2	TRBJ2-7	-	TGTGCCAGCAGCCGGGTGGCAGGGGCCTACGAGCAGTACTTC	CASSRVAGAYEQYF
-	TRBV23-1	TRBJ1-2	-	TGCGCCAGCAGTCAATCACCCAGGTGGCACTATGGCTACACCTTC	CASSQSPRWHYGYTF
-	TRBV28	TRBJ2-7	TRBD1	TGTGCCAGCAGTTTAATAGGGACAGGGGCCGGAGGGGAGCAGTACTTC	CASSLIGTGAGGEQYF
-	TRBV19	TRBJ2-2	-	TGTGCCAGTAGTATGCGGGGTAACACCGGGGAGCTGTTTTTT	CASSMRGNTGELFF
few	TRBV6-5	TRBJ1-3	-	TGTGCCAGCAGCGACAGCTTCTCTGGAAACACCATATATTTT	CASSDSFSGNTIYF
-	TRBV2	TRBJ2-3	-	TGTGCCAGCACTTCCCTAAGTCCCACAGATACGCAGTATTTT	CASTSLSPTDTQYF
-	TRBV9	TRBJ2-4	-	TGTGCCAGCAGCGTAGCCTGGGCAGGTCAGGACATTCAGTACTTC	CASSVAWAGQDIQYF
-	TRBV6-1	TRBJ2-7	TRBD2	TGTGCCAGCACCGGGACTAGCGGGTCCTACGAGCAGTACTTC	CASTGTSGSYEQYF
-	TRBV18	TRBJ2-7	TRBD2	TGTGCCAGCTCCATAGCGGGGGGGCAGGGCGAGCAGTACTTC	CASSIAGGQGEQYF
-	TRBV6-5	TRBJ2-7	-	TGTGCCAGCAGTTACTCCGGTCCCGTTAACTCCTACGAGCAGTACTTC	CASSYSGPVNSYEQYF
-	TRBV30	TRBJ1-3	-	TGTGCCTGGAGTCTACAGATCTCTGGAAACACCATATATTTT	CAWSLQISGNTIYF
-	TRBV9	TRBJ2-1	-	TGTGCCAGCAGCGTAGAGGGTCTAGACGGGGGTGAGCAGTTCTTC	CASSVEGLDGGEQFF
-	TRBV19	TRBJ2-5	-	TGTGCCAGTAGTCCAAGCGGAGAGACCCAGTACTTC	CASSPSGETQYF
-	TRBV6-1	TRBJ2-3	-	TGTGCCAGCAGTGAAGCGGTAGGGGCGGCGGATACGCAGTATTTT	CASSEAVGAADTQYF
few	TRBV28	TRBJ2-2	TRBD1	TGTGCCAGCAGGGGGGACAGGGATAGCACCGGGGAGCTGTTTTTT	CASRGDRDSTGELFF
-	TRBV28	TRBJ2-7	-	TGTGCCAGCAGTTTAGCGCCCGCGCAGGGCACCTACGAGCAGTACTTC	CASSLAPAQGTYEQYF
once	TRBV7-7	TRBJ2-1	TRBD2	TGTGCTAGCAGCGAACGACTAGCGGGTAACAATGAGCAGTTCTTC	CASSERLAGNNEQFF
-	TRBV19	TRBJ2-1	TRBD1	TGTGCCAGTAGTTCCGGGACAGACAATGAGCAGTTCTTC	CASSSGTDNEQFF
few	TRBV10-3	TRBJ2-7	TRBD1	TGTGCCATCAGGGGGACAGGGGCCGACGAGCAGTACTTC	CAIRGTGADEQYF
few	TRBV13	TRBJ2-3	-	TGTGCCAGCAGCTTAATGTTTAGGGGAGATACGCAGTATTTT	CASSLMFRGDTQYF
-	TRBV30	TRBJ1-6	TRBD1	TGTGCCTGGGAGTTCACCGGGACAGGGAACTCACCCCTCCACTTT	CAWEFTGTGNSPLHF
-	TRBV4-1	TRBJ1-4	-	TGCGCCAGCAGCCAAGTAGGCAGGTCGGCAACTAATGAAAAACTGTTTTTT	CASSQVGRSATNEKLFF
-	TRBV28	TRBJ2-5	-	TGTGCCAGCAGTACCACCCAGAAATTCAAAGAGACCCAGTACTTC	CASSTTQKFKETQYF
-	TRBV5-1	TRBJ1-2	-	TGCGCCAGCAGCTTGGGTGCAGGGGACGGCGATGGCTACACCTTC	CASSLGAGDGDGYTF
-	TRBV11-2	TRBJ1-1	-	TGTGCCAGCAGCTTAGAAGGGGGCACTGAAGCTTTCTTT	CASSLEGGTEAFF
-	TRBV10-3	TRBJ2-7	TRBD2	TGTGCCATCAGTGAGGGGGCGCGGGGGGCCTACGAGCAGTACTTC	CAISEGARGAYEQYF
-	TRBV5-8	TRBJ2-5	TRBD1	TGTGCCAGCAGCCCGGGACAGGGACACCAAGAGACCCAGTACTTC	CASSPGQGHQETQYF
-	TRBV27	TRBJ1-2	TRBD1	TGTGCCAGCAGTTCCCCAGGACAGGACTACTATGGCTACACCTTC	CASSSPGQDYYGYTF
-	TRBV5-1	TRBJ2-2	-	TGCGCCAGCAGCTTAAGCCTTCAGGATACCGGGGAGCTGTTTTTT	CASSLSLQDTGELFF
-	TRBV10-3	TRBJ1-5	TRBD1	TGTGCCATCAGTGAGCAGGGGGGTGGCAATCAGCCCCAGCATTTT	CAISEQGGGNQPQHF
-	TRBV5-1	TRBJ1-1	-	TGCGCCAGCAGCTTGCGGGTTTTGGGTGGGAACACTGAAGCTTTCTTT	CASSLRVLGGNTEAFF
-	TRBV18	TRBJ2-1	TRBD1	TGTGCCAGCTCACCATATCAGGGGGCCTACAATGAGCAGTTCTTC	CASSPYQGAYNEQFF
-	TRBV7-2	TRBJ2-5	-	TGTGCCAGCAGCTTCTCGTACCAAGAGACCCAGTACTTC	CASSFSYQETQYF
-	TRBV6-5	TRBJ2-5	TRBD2	TGTGCCAGCAGTGCCGAACTAGCGGTCCAAGAGACCCAGTACTTC	CASSAELAVQETQYF
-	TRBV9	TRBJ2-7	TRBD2	TGTGCCAGCAGCGTGGGGACTAGCGGGAGTTACGAGCAGTACTTC	CASSVGTSGSYEQYF
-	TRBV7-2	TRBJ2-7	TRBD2	TGTGCCAGCAGCTTCCTCGGGGGGGGCTCCTACGAGCAGTACTTC	CASSFLGGGSYEQYF
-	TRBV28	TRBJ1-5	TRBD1	TGTGCCAGCAGTTTGGCCCAGGGGGTAAATCAGCCCCAGCATTTT	CASSLAQGVNQPQHF
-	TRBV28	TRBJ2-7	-	TGTGCCAGCAGTCGGTTACTCCGCGAGCAGTACTTC	CASSRLLREQYF
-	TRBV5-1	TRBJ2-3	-	TGCGCCAGCACCCAACGGACAGCTAGCACAGATACGCAGTATTTT	CASTQRTASTDTQYF
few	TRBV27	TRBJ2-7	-	TGTGCCAGCAGTTTATCGGTGACAGGCAGCTCCTACGAGCAGTACTTC	CASSLSVTGSSYEQYF
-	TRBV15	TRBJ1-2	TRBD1	TGTGCCACCAGCAGGGCCGGGACAGAGTATGGCTACACCTTC	CATSRAGTEYGYTF
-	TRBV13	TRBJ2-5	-	TGTGCCAGCAGCTTAGCCCCAGGGTTTCAGGAGACCCAGTACTTC	CASSLAPGFQETQYF
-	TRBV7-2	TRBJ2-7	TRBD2	TGTGCCAGCAGCTCCCTAGCGGTCTACGAGCAGTACTTC	CASSSLAVYEQYF
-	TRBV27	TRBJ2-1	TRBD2	TGTGCCAGCCGTTGGGGGGGCTCCTACAATGAGCAGTTCTTC	CASRWGGSYNEQFF
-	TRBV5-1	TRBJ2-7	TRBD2	TGCGCCAGCAGCTTGAGGACCGGGACTAGCCACGGCGAGCAGTACTTC	CASSLRTGTSHGEQYF
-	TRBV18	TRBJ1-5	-	TGTGCCAGCTCACCACAGGGGTATAGCAATCAGCCCCAGCATTTT	CASSPQGYSNQPQHF
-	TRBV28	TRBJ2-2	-	TGTGCCAGCAGTTCCGGCGGGGCCTACCAGAACACCGGGGAGCTGTTTTTT	CASSSGGAYQNTGELFF